These 9 T cell receptor beta chains were all obtained from the same sample, sequenced in a study of long-term antiretroviral therapy in people with HIV. Assay version v3.0 of immunoSEQ was used, and it was run at survey level. The assay was immunoSEQ multiplex PCR, and TCRdb's table has in-frame clones only and misses some. The sample lists roughly 32,000 clones; over 75% were seen once. The starting material was unsorted PBMCs, obtained around 3.3 years after starting antiretroviral therapy. Receptor source: a man younger than 35 with HIV.

V usage is TRBV13 and J usage is TRBJ1-4; D remains ambiguous. CDR1 and CDR2 (germline): PRHDT, FYEKMQ (reference sequence). The CDR3 is 14 amino acids. V shed 0 bases and J shed 5 bases, with 7 bases lying between them. The CDR3 loop is CASSLGRPNEKLFF. The CDR3 DNA reads as TGTGCCAGCAGCTTAGGACGGCCGAATGAAAAACTGTTTTTT.

This clone occurred once. The rearrangement joins TRBV19 to TRBJ2-1, with D maybe TRBD2 (5 bases). This CDR3 is 15 amino acids long. V was pared by 6 bases and J by 0 bases, with 12 bases between. The germline gives CDR1 LNHDA, CDR2 SQIVND (reference sequence). The CDR3 sequence is CASRSGVYSYNEQFF. DNA of the CDR3: TGTGCCAGTAGGTCCGGGGTATACTCCTACAATGAGCAGTTCTTC.

This clone occurred a few times. The chain uses TRBV19 and TRBJ2-7, with unresolved D. Germline CDR1 LNHDA, CDR2 SQIVND (reference sequence). Trimming stripped 7 bases from V and 1 base from J, with 8 bases between. CDR3 length equals 12 residues. This CDR3 reads CASNSPSYEQYF. The CDR3 nucleotides are TGTGCCAGTAACTCTCCGTCCTACGAGCAGTACTTC.

J is TRBJ2-7 and V is TRBV7-8; D is undetermined. Germline V gene lookup returns CDR1 SGHVS and CDR2 FQNEAQ. The CDR3 contains 12 residues. V was pared by 6 bases and J by 3 bases, with 9 bases between. The CDR3 DNA follows: TGTGCCAGCAGTTCGGCAAACTACGAGCAGTACTTC. Its translation is CASSSANYEQYF.

Only a few counts were recorded for this clone. The chain uses TRBV9 and TRBJ2-7, with D perhaps being TRBD1 or TRBD2 (6 bases each). V was clipped by 3 bases and J by 2 bases, with 15 bases between them. The CDR3 spans 15 residues. CDR1 is SGDLS and CDR2 is YYNGEE in the germline V gene. CDR3 loop: CASSEEGEAAYEQYF. CDR3 coding DNA: TGTGCCAGCAGCGAGGAGGGGGAGGCAGCCTACGAGCAGTACTTC.

This chain joins TRBV10-3 and TRBJ1-1, with a tentative D call TRBD1 (5 bases). Trimming stripped 4 bases from V and 0 bases from J, with 15 bases between. CDR3 length: 16 amino acids. Germline CDR1 reads ENHRY; CDR2 reads SYGVKD. CDR3 DNA: TGTGCCATCAGTGTAGGGCAGGGAACCATGAACACTGAAGCTTTCTTT. Protein product: CAISVGQGTMNTEAFF.

DNA for the CDR3: TGTGCCAGCAGCCCCTGGGACAGGGCACGGGGACAGCCCCAGCATTTT. It yields the protein CASSPWDRARGQPQHF. V and J are TRBV7-8 and TRBJ1-5; 9 bases agree with TRBD1. From germline, CDR1 is SGHVS and CDR2 FQNEAQ. The V segment lost 5 bases and the J segment 7 bases; nucleotides outside the gene matches: 12. The CDR3 sequence is 16 residues long.

This clone was counted only a few times. The chain combines TRBV5-1 with TRBJ2-7, with D hard to call. This CDR3 has 14 residues. The V end lost 0 bases, the J end lost 2 bases, and 9 bases lay between the germline ends. CDR1 is SGHRS, CDR2 YFSETQ, per germline. CDR3 loop: CASSLVRDAYEQYF. CDR3 in DNA: TGCGCCAGCAGCTTGGTTCGCGACGCCTACGAGCAGTACTTC.

V is TRBV19 and J is TRBJ1-5; 8 bases map to TRBD1. Germline V gene sequence: CDR1 LNHDA, CDR2 SQIVND (reference sequence). J gave up 5 bases and V 1 base, and 10 bases lay outside the gene matches. This CDR3 region has 17 residues. Written as DNA, the CDR3 is TGTGCCAGTAGTATAGGGACAGGGAACGTTGGTGATCAGCCCCAGCATTTT. Residues: CASSIGTGNVGDQPQHF.